Following are 9 T cell receptor beta chains from one sample sequenced in a study of T cells in Graves' hyperthyroidism and ophthalmopathy. Template material for amplifying TCR beta CDR3 regions consisted of RNA transcripts. The TCR CDR3 was amplified in a first-round RT-PCR using the HTBI primer set. Via MiXCR, TCRdb re-called the multiplex PCR reads, giving one row per CDR3 protein. The sample lists some 500,000 distinct CDR3 sequences; around 14% were seen once. The sequenced sample consisted of blood. The receptors stem from a woman aged 18-35 years with Graves' hyperthyroidism.

This chain connects TRBV25-1 to TRBJ2-1; 11 bases map to TRBD2. This CDR3 is built from 16 residues. Trimming cost V 7 bases and J 5 bases; bases outside gene matches: 10. Germline V gene lookup returns CDR1 MGHDK and CDR2 SYGVNS. Here the CDR3 DNA reads TGTGCCAGCAACTTAGCGGGAGGGCCGAGGGACAATGAGCAGTTCTTC. Protein product: CASNLAGGPRDNEQFF.

This clonotype was observed a few times. This chain connects TRBV11-1 to TRBJ2-5; D gene unclear. Germline V lookup: CDR1 SGHAT, CDR2 FQDESV (reference sequence). Deletions cut 5 bases from V and 1 base from J, with 11 bases between. The CDR3 runs 14 residues. CDR3 sequence reads: CASSPSNGQETQYF. The CDR3 DNA is TGTGCCAGCAGCCCGTCAAACGGCCAAGAGACCCAGTACTTC. Combining the CDR3 with reference TRBV11-1 and TRBJ2-5 gives the whole variable domain EAEVAQSPRYKITEKSQAVAFWCDPISGHATLYWYRQILGQGPELLVQFQDESVVDDSQLPKDRFSAERLKGVDSTLKIQPAELGDSAMYLCASSPSNGQETQYFGPGTRLLVL.

The rearrangement joins TRBV11-3 to TRBJ2-6, with D possibly called TRBD1 or TRBD2 (7 bases each). The V and J ends lost 7 bases and 0 bases respectively, with 19 bases between them. CDR1 and CDR2 (germline): SGHNT, YENEEA. CDR3 length: 18 amino acids. The CDR3, as DNA: TGTGCCAGCATCGGACCAGGCAGGGGGGGCTCTGGGGCCAACGTCCTGACTTTC. Translating it yields CASIGPGRGGSGANVLTF.

This clonotype was seen at least ten times. The chain uses TRBV20-1 and TRBJ2-1, with TRBD2 identical over 13 bases. CDR1 DFQATT and CDR2 SNEGSKA come from the germline V gene (reference sequence). Unmatched junction bases numbered 9, after V lost 3 bases and J lost 13 bases. The CDR3 consists of 14 residues. The CDR3 coding sequence is TGCAGTGCTAGGACTAGCGGGAGGACCCTTCTTCAGTTCTTC. Translation gives CSARTSGRTLLQFF.

At least ten counts were recorded for this clonotype. The chain links TRBV9 to TRBJ1-2; TRBD1 is a possible D gene (6 bases). The germline CDR1 and CDR2 sequences are SGDLS and YYNGEE. CDR3 size: 15 residues. The V end was cut by 0 bases, the J end by 2 bases, with 11 bases between. CDR3 nucleotides: TGTGCCAGCAGCGTAGGGGCAGGGGAAAACTATGGCTACACCTTC. It specifies CASSVGAGENYGYTF.

There are many counts of this clonotype. The genes are TRBV24-1 and TRBJ2-7; no clear D gene. Germline values: CDR1 KGHDR, CDR2 SFDVKD. The CDR3 length is 12 residues. The V end was cut by 2 bases, the J end by 0 bases, with 1 base between. In nucleotides, the CDR3 is TGTGCCACCAGTGATTCCTCCTACGAGCAGTACTTC. This codes for CATSDSSYEQYF.

This clonotype was detected ten times or more. The chain is built from TRBV30 and TRBJ2-1, with D possibly matching TRBD1 (6 bases). CDR1 is GTSNPN, CDR2 SVGIG, per germline (reference sequence). V lost 4 bases to trimming and J lost 5 bases, with 12 bases between them. The CDR3 totals 13 residues. CDR3 protein: CAWTGQGHNEQFF. CDR3 nucleotides: TGTGCCTGGACGGGACAAGGTCACAATGAGCAGTTCTTC.

As concerns this clonotype: Given a much more abundant clone one base away, this may be a read error. The chain recombines TRBV10-3 with TRBJ2-5, with D unresolved. The CDR3 totals 11 residues. The V gene's germline CDR1 is ENHRY and CDR2 SYGVKD. Trimming removed 2 bases at V and 3 bases at J, with 1 base between. This CDR3 reads CAISEEETQYF. The CDR3, as DNA: TGTGCCATCAGTGAGGAAGAGACCCAGTACTTC.

This clonotype was seen at least ten times. This chain links TRBV27 with TRBJ1-6; D is ambiguous. The CDR3 is 14 residues long. V was clipped by 2 bases and J by 2 bases, with 4 bases between them. From germline, CDR1 is MNHEY and CDR2 SMNVEV (reference sequence). CDR3 protein: CASSLLAYNSPLHF. DNA of the CDR3: TGTGCCAGCAGTTTACTCGCCTATAATTCACCCCTCCACTTT.